This TCR beta chain originates from a study of blood T cell repertoires in COVID-19 (dated by TCRdb to 2018 to 2020). About the investigation overall: Collaborator samples came from the United States, Italy and Spain and covered acute and convalescent phases of COVID-19. The material from the prospective study consisted of cDNA or gDNA derived from T cells, B-cell-depleted T cells, or PBMCs. Deeply sampled blood TCRbeta repertoires from subjects exposed to, actively infected with, or recovered from COVID-19 were included in the dataset. The repertoires were made available in a free public database intended to serve as a resource for research on the immune response to SARS-CoV-2. Samples came from the ongoing ImmuneRACE study (first 160 participants) plus 1,254 subjects from 6 global collaborators. The sample metadata nearly always contained a de-identified subject ID, COVID-19 status, age in years and sex. Where available, HLA class I and class II types were taken from metadata supplied by the sample provider and were not determined by assay-based typing. General study outcomes and caveats: The quantity of clinical and demographic metadata differed by source and by participant and was supplied without curation.

This clone was detected only once. Its antigen is unknown. No qualities accompany the bases; no much larger clone lies one base away. Collaborating institutions collected whole blood in K2EDTA tubes following their own protocols. Collaborator samples were shipped for TCRbeta analysis as frozen whole blood, isolated PBMCs, or DNA extracted from either sample type. The CDR3 runs 13 amino acids, cysteine and phenylalanine included. The kept DNA is CDR3 alone, 39 bases in frame from the first base. In the germline V gene, CDR1 corresponds to MNHEY and CDR2 to SVGEGT. V lost 2 bases and J lost 6 bases; the stretch between them is 9 bases long. The immunoSEQ Assay, a bias-controlled multiplex PCR, was used to amplify TCRbeta CDR3 regions from genomic DNA. The authors processed their data as follows. The number of nucleated cells in each sample was estimated from the amplification of reference gene primers within the assay. Sequence reads were collapsed and filtered to measure the absolute abundance of every unique TCRbeta CDR3 rearrangement. Productive Simpson clonality was computed per sample as the square root of Simpson's diversity index over productive rearrangements. TCRdb's version of the immuneACCESS table is confined to in-frame rearrangements and falls short of the full clone set. An unresolved V gene accounts for under half of the shortfall where checked; the remainder is of unknown origin. For V, J and clone size, that table is used; D and trimming come from the DNA. Here the sample has under 300,000 clones; around 80% occur a single time. The ten largest clones capture roughly 3.2% of the sample.

Sequenced sample: peripheral blood. This receptor was identified in a woman aged 18-29 years with acute or convalescent COVID-19. The chain uses TRBV6-2 or TRBV6-3 and TRBJ2-3, with TRBD2 tentatively as D gene (5 bases match). The sequenced DNA is TGTGCCAGCAGTTACGGGAGACGGGATACGCAGTATTTT. This gives the protein CASSYGRRDTQYF.